This passage covers 8 T cell receptor beta chains from one sample sequenced in a study of blood T cell repertoires in COVID-19. Clones were sequenced by immunoSEQ multiplex PCR, and TCRdb holds only the in-frame ones, with some missing. This table has about 130,000 clones, around 73% appearing once. The sequenced material came from peripheral blood. The receptors derive from a man in his sixties who had recovered from COVID-19.

The rearrangement links TRBV14 to TRBJ1-5; TRBD1 matches at 7 bases. Trimming took 4 bases from V and 8 from J; bases not matched to a gene: 26. CDR3 length: 20 residues. Germline lookup yields CDR1 SGHDN and CDR2 FVKESK. The CDR3 reads CASSPSRGQPFFLFWEPQHF. CDR3 nucleotide sequence: TGTGCCAGCAGCCCATCACGGGGACAGCCCTTTTTTTTGTTTTGGGAGCCCCAGCATTTT.

The chain links TRBV11-2 to TRBJ1-6; D might be TRBD1 (6 bases). V lost 5 bases to trimming and J lost 2 bases, with 13 bases between them. Germline loops: CDR1 SGHAT, CDR2 FQNNGV. The CDR3 runs to 16 residues. The DNA of the CDR3 is TGTGCCAGCAGCCCCCAGGGGCCTGCCTATAATTCACCCCTCCACTTT. Translation gives CASSPQGPAYNSPLHF.

The sample holds one count of this clone. The chain is built from TRBV7-9 and TRBJ1-4; possible D gene TRBD1, 5 bases. V lost 3 bases and J lost 0, with 14 bases in between. Germline V gene data show CDR1 as SEHNR and CDR2 as FQNEAQ (reference sequence). The CDR3 loop spans 17 amino acids. The CDR3 loop reads CASSLGLGGATNEKLFF. As DNA, the CDR3 is TGTGCCAGCAGCTTGGGGTTAGGAGGGGCAACTAATGAAAAACTGTTTTTT.

The chain joins TRBV15 to TRBJ2-5; no firm D call. This CDR3 is built from 15 residues. The V gene's germline CDR1 is LNHNV and CDR2 YYDKDF (reference sequence). The ends were cut back, 5 bases at V and 1 base at J, with 14 bases in the middle. CDR3 nucleotides: TGTGCCACCAGCCGAACAACAGTAGTCCAAGAGACCCAGTACTTC. It specifies CATSRTTVVQETQYF.

The rearrangement uses TRBV21-1 and TRBJ2-1; TRBD2, the table's D call, was not compared with the DNA. TRBV21-1 is given as a pseudogene. The CDR3 covers 19 residues. CDR3 DNA: TGTGCCAGCAGCAAAAGTCTAGGGCTAGCGGGAGGGCCGTACAATGAGCAGTTCTTC. It encodes CASSKSLGLAGGPYNEQFF.

The V call is TRBV19, the J call TRBJ1-4, with D hard to call. Germline values: CDR1 LNHDA, CDR2 SQIVND (reference sequence). Trimming took off 6 bases at V and 6 bases at J, with 14 bases between the two ends. The CDR3 is made up of 14 amino acids. CDR3 DNA: TGTGCCAGTAGCACAGCGGGGAGTGATGAAAAACTGTTTTTT. It yields the protein CASSTAGSDEKLFF.

The rearrangement joins TRBV18 to TRBJ2-3; TRBD2 aligns across 7 bases. V dropped 3 bases and J dropped 2; count of bases not matched to a gene: 11. The CDR3 loop spans 17 amino acids. Germline V gene lookup returns CDR1 KGHSH and CDR2 LQKENI. CDR3 bases: TGTGCCAGCTCACCCAGATCTAGCGGAGCGGCCACAGATACGCAGTATTTT. This codes for CASSPRSSGAATDTQYF.

This clone is a singleton in its sample. The chain uses TRBV7-3 and TRBJ2-3; maybe TRBD2 (6 bases). The CDR3 sequence is 15 residues long. V was trimmed by 5 bases and J by 1 base, leaving 13 bases between them. Germline V gene data show CDR1 as SGHTA and CDR2 as FQGTGA. CDR3 sequence: CASSRGVFGTDTQYF. The CDR3 nucleotides are TGTGCCAGCAGCCGCGGGGTTTTCGGCACAGATACGCAGTATTTT.